Shown below are 5 T cell receptor beta chains from a single sample sequenced in a study of shared clonotypes between healthy human individuals. Clones were sequenced by immunoSEQ multiplex PCR, and TCRdb holds only the in-frame ones, with some missing. The sample lists under 300,000 clones; 65% to 70% were seen once. Sequencing was done on a sample of memory CD4+ T cells sorted from blood. Regarding subset: CD45RA-negative fraction. The origin of the receptors is a young man in good health.

This sequence joins TRBV7-9 and TRBJ1-1; TRBD1 aligns across 8 bases. Germline V gene data show CDR1 as SEHNR and CDR2 as FQNEAQ (reference sequence). With 3 bases clipped from V and 1 base from J, the junction kept 7 bases outside the gene matches. The length of the CDR3 is 16 residues. The CDR3 loop is CASSFSLGTGNTEAFF. The DNA of the CDR3 is TGTGCCAGCAGCTTTTCACTTGGGACAGGGAACACTGAAGCTTTCTTT.

This clone was detected once. This chain joins TRBV9 and TRBJ2-7; D may correspond to TRBD1 or TRBD2 (6 bases each). The CDR3 contains 17 residues. The germline gives CDR1 SGDLS, CDR2 YYNGEE. V was cut by 3 bases and J by 2 bases, with 21 bases left in between. The DNA for the CDR3 is TGTGCCAGCAGCGAGCGGGTTTCGGACAGCTTAGCCTACGAGCAGTACTTC. Translated, it gives CASSERVSDSLAYEQYF.

The chain couples TRBV27 to TRBJ2-7; D call uncertain. Per germline, CDR1 MNHEY and CDR2 SMNVEV (reference sequence). The CDR3 is 13 residues long. Trimming took off 7 bases at V and 5 bases at J, with 15 bases between the two ends. The CDR3 DNA reads as TGTGCCAGCAAGACGAGTTATTTCGACGAGCAGTACTTC. It is translated as CASKTSYFDEQYF.

CDR3 nucleotide sequence: TGTGCCAGCAGCTCCAGGGATCAAACAGATACGCAGTATTTT. Translation gives CASSSRDQTDTQYF. The rearrangement joins TRBV5-4 to TRBJ2-3; D is possibly TRBD1 (5 bases). V dropped 3 bases and J dropped 3 bases, with 11 bases sitting between them. CDR1 is SGHNT, CDR2 YYREEE, per germline (reference sequence). The CDR3 covers 14 residues.

This chain joins TRBV5-6 and TRBJ2-5; 10 nucleotides agree with TRBD1. The J segment lost 7 bases and the V segment lost 4 bases, leaving 4 bases of the junction unmatched. The CDR3 contains 13 residues. CDR1 is SGHDT, CDR2 YYEEEE, per germline. For the CDR3, the DNA is TGTGCCAGCAGCAGGGACAGGGGATGGACCCAGTACTTC. It is translated as CASSRDRGWTQYF.